This T cell receptor (beta chain) was identified during a study of blood T cell repertoires in COVID-19. The sample holds a few counts of this clone. Repertoires were generated with immunoSEQ multiplex PCR, while TCRdb's copy carries only in-frame clones and drops some. In the table there are more than 45,000 clones, 85% to 90% of which are singletons. The germline V gene has CDR1 LNHNV and CDR2 YYDKDF (reference sequence). V lost 0 bases and J 8 bases, leaving 8 bases between the germline ends. CDR3 size: 13 residues. Sequenced input: peripheral blood. This sequence was found in a human donor in a cohort sampled during active COVID-19. The V gene is TRBV15, the J gene TRBJ2-1; no reliable D call. The CDR3, as DNA: TGTGCCACCAGCAGAGATCCGGTGGATGAGCAGTTCTTC. It encodes CATSRDPVDEQFF.